This T cell receptor (beta chain) was observed in a study of cytomegalovirus exposure and HLA in healthy donors. PCR involved 60 Vbeta and 13 Jbeta primers. In the authors' methods: An analysis performed later counted about 80 million unique TCR beta chains (roughly 11 million of them shared). The data were produced by immunoSEQ multiplex PCR, yet TCRdb's version contains in-frame clones alone and is incomplete. V, J and clone size were drawn from that table, and D and trimming were deduced from the DNA. Here the sample spans over 150,000 clones, 82% being singletons. Sequencing was carried out using PBMCs. This TCR was recovered from a boy aged 2 to 10 in good health and CMV-seronegative.

The CDR3 spells CASSQQTGGGTDTQYF. The CDR3, as DNA: TGCGCCAGCAGCCAGCAAACAGGGGGCGGGACAGATACGCAGTATTTT. The genes are TRBV4-1 and TRBJ2-3; 9 bases fit TRBD1. Germline CDR1 and CDR2: MGHRA and YSYEKL. This CDR3 contains 16 residues. V shed 3 bases and J 3 bases; nucleotides not matched to a gene: 7.